This T cell receptor beta chain stems from a study of T cells after posttransplantation cyclophosphamide. The CDR3 runs 17 residues. Germline V gene lookup returns CDR1 SEHNR and CDR2 FQNEAQ (reference sequence). Trimming took off 0 bases at V and 1 base at J, with 15 bases between the two ends. The table came from immunoSEQ multiplex PCR; TCRdb's copy has only in-frame clones and leaves some out. In the table there are about 50,000 clones, 85% to 95% of which are singletons. The clonotype originates from a woman in her thirties in good health and a related stem cell transplant donor. The chain recombines TRBV7-9 with TRBJ1-2, with D perhaps TRBD1 (5 bases). Material for sequencing was PBMCs. The CDR3 reads CASSLAPTAGGNYGYTF. As DNA, the CDR3 is TGTGCCAGCAGCTTAGCGCCGACAGCTGGCGGTAACTATGGCTACACCTTC.